A selection of T cell receptor beta chains follows, all from one sample in a study of cytotoxic CD8 clonotypes in ibrutinib-treated CLL. Sequencing used immunoSEQ multiplex PCR; TCRdb keeps in-frame clones, though not all of them. The data show more than 60,000 clones, with around four fifths seen just once and more than 30% held by the top ten. The sample here was PBMCs, taken after 24 months of ibrutinib treatment. The receptors derive from a human donor with chronic lymphocytic leukemia. Each CDR3 is given with its conserved first and last residue. The order of the fields is clone size, V gene, J gene, D gene, CDR3 DNA, CDR3 protein. The D gene is left open where the match is weak. Where a row states a size, it is once, few, many or the class of an expanded clone; other rows omit it.

-	TRBV11-2	TRBJ2-7	-	TGTGCCAGCAGTGACTTTAGCTCCTACGAGCAGTACTTC	CASSDFSSYEQYF
-	TRBV6-4	TRBJ2-5	-	TGTGCCAGCAGTGCAATGTCGACAGGACCGTACCAAGAGACCCAGTACTTC	CASSAMSTGPYQETQYF
-	TRBV11-2	TRBJ2-7	TRBD2	TGTGCCAGCAGCTTAGACGTCGGGACTAGCGCCGAGCAGTACTTC	CASSLDVGTSAEQYF
-	TRBV29-1	TRBJ1-1	-	TGCAGCGCTAGGGACGCACGTGAAGCTTTCTTT	CSARDAREAFF
-	TRBV18	TRBJ1-1	-	TGTGCCAGCTCACCATCTCAGGTGTACGCTGAAGCTTTCTTT	CASSPSQVYAEAFF
once	TRBV9	TRBJ2-1	-	TGTGCCAGCAGCTGGGGCTCAGATTGGGGTTACAATGAGCAGTTCTTC	CASSWGSDWGYNEQFF
-	TRBV28	TRBJ2-7	-	TGTGCCAGCAGTCCGGGGACTTTCAACTCCTACGAGCAGTACTTC	CASSPGTFNSYEQYF
-	TRBV5-1	TRBJ2-2	TRBD2	TGCGCCAGCAGCTTGGCAGGGACTATAAACACCGGGGAGCTGTTTTTT	CASSLAGTINTGELFF
-	TRBV6-5	TRBJ2-2	-	TGTGCCAGCACCATACTCGGTAACACCGGGGAGCTGTTTTTT	CASTILGNTGELFF
-	TRBV7-6	TRBJ2-5	TRBD2	TGTGCCAGCAGCTCGGGACTAGCGGGAGGGCCACAAGAGACCCAGTACTTC	CASSSGLAGGPQETQYF
-	TRBV5-5	TRBJ2-5	-	TGTGCCAGCAGCTCTCGGGACACCCCAAACAAGCGAGAGACCCAGTACTTC	CASSSRDTPNKRETQYF
-	TRBV18	TRBJ2-7	-	TGTGCCAGCTCACCACAGGGGGGAGGTTACTCCTACGAGCAGTACTTC	CASSPQGGGYSYEQYF
few	TRBV4-1	TRBJ2-7	TRBD2	TGCGCCAGCAGCCAAGGGCTAGCGGGAGTTTCCTACGAGCAGTACTTC	CASSQGLAGVSYEQYF
-	TRBV15	TRBJ1-2	-	TGTGCCACCAGCGAATCATTCGAACAGGGCATCTATGGCTACACCTTC	CATSESFEQGIYGYTF
-	TRBV5-1	TRBJ2-2	TRBD2	TGCGCCAGCAGCTTGGTAGCGGGAGAGGGAACCGGGGAGCTGTTTTTT	CASSLVAGEGTGELFF
-	TRBV14	TRBJ2-7	TRBD1	TGTGCCAGCAGCCTCGATTACAGGGGGATGGGGGAGCAGTACTTC	CASSLDYRGMGEQYF
once	TRBV6-5	TRBJ2-7	TRBD1	TGTGCCAGCAGTTACGACAGGGGAGGTGGTGAGCAGTACTTC	CASSYDRGGGEQYF
-	TRBV5-1	TRBJ2-7	-	TGCGCCAGCAGCTTGGACAGACATGGCGAGCAGTACTTC	CASSLDRHGEQYF
-	TRBV7-3	TRBJ2-6	-	TGTGCCAGCAGCCGAACGATGGCTGGGGCCAACGTCCTGACTTTC	CASSRTMAGANVLTF
few	TRBV5-1	TRBJ2-2	-	TGCGCCAGCAGCACCGGGACTTCGAACACCGGGGAGCTGTTTTTT	CASSTGTSNTGELFF
-	TRBV5-4	TRBJ2-3	-	TGTGCCAGCAGCTTGCCCCCCCGGGCCGGAGGGTTAGATACGCAGTATTTT	CASSLPPRAGGLDTQYF
-	TRBV7-3	TRBJ2-3	-	TGTGCCAGCAGCTTAGAGGGCGGGACGGGAGATACGCAGTATTTT	CASSLEGGTGDTQYF
few	TRBV7-8	TRBJ2-5	-	TGTGCCAGCAGCTTTTATCGTGAGACCCAGTACTTC	CASSFYRETQYF
-	TRBV10-1	TRBJ2-4	TRBD1	TGCGCCAGCAGTGAATACGGGACAGGGAGGGTGGCCGACATTCAGTACTTC	CASSEYGTGRVADIQYF
-	TRBV15	TRBJ2-7	-	TGTGCCACCAGCAGGGGGGTAGCCTCCCGTGGATTCAACGAGCAGTACTTC	CATSRGVASRGFNEQYF
-	TRBV19	TRBJ1-3	TRBD1	TGTGCCAGTAGCCCAGGGACAGGGGGTACGAACACCATATATTTT	CASSPGTGGTNTIYF
-	TRBV5-1	TRBJ2-4	TRBD1	TGCGCCAGCAGCCCCATAACGGGACAGGGAGAGTACTTC	CASSPITGQGEYF
-	TRBV27	TRBJ1-1	TRBD1	TGTGCCAGCAGTTCCTCCGGGACAGCAGCTTTCTTT	CASSSSGTAAFF
-	TRBV30	TRBJ2-3	-	TGTGCCAGCAGCTTAAATAGTGGCACAGATACGCAGTATTTT	CASSLNSGTDTQYF
-	TRBV19	TRBJ2-6	TRBD1	TGTGCCAGTACTATTGGACAGGGGATCGCCAACGTCCTGACTTTC	CASTIGQGIANVLTF
-	TRBV6-1	TRBJ2-2	TRBD2	TGTGCCAGCAGTGTGGGGACAGATAGCGGGAGTTGGACCGGGGAGCTGTTTTTT	CASSVGTDSGSWTGELFF
few	TRBV29-1	TRBJ2-7	-	TGCAGCGTTCTCACGGGGCGGAATTCCTACGAGCAGTACTTC	CSVLTGRNSYEQYF
-	TRBV19	TRBJ2-7	TRBD2	TGTGCCAGTAGTACCCTGGGACTAGCGGGACCGCGATACGAGCAGTACTTC	CASSTLGLAGPRYEQYF
-	TRBV4-1	TRBJ1-5	-	TGCGCCAGCACCCCGGGGGCGTTGGGCAATCAGCCCCAGCATTTT	CASTPGALGNQPQHF
-	TRBV7-9	TRBJ1-5	-	TGTGCCAGCAGCTTAGAGGCCGGTCATCCCCAGCATTTT	CASSLEAGHPQHF
-	TRBV19	TRBJ2-2	TRBD2	TGTGCCAGTAGTCCCCCCGGGACTAGCGTTAGACCCGGGGAGCTGTTTTTT	CASSPPGTSVRPGELFF
-	TRBV5-1	TRBJ1-1	-	TGCGCCAGCATGGTCAGACCCGGGAGCACTGAAGCTTTCTTT	CASMVRPGSTEAFF
-	TRBV14	TRBJ2-5	TRBD1	TGTGCCAGCAGCCGGGGACAGGGCGGGATTGCGCCCCTCCAAGAGACCCAGTACTTC	CASSRGQGGIAPLQETQYF
few	TRBV10-3	TRBJ1-2	-	TGTGCCGTAGCAGATCCCAGCTATGGCTACACCTTC	CAVADPSYGYTF
-	TRBV28	TRBJ1-2	-	TGTGCCAGCAGTTTATCAGGGACCTATGGCTACACCTTC	CASSLSGTYGYTF
-	TRBV27	TRBJ2-7	-	TGTGCCAGCAGTTGGAGTGGACTTTATTCCTACGAGCAGTACTTC	CASSWSGLYSYEQYF